This entry concerns a single TCR beta chain. The record originates from a study of CD8 T cells in Susac syndrome. RNA amounts of about 0.5 to 1 ug underwent reverse transcription with random hexamers. TCRdb processed the immunoSEQ multiplex PCR reads anew with MiXCR; each CDR3 protein has one entry. The table has some 250,000 distinct CDR3 sequences, almost 97% seen once. CDR3 length equals 14 residues. Trimming shortened V by 4 bases and J by 1 base, and 10 bases separated the two germline ends. Germline V CDR1 and CDR2: SGHNT, YYREEE (reference sequence). The J gene is TRBJ2-3, the V gene TRBV5-4; D remains ambiguous. This clonotype originated in a human donor with Susac syndrome. The sequenced material came from CD4+ T cells from PBMCs. The CDR3 here is CASSPRIGTDTQYF. The DNA for the CDR3 is TGTGCCAGCAGCCCACGGATCGGCACAGATACGCAGTATTTT.